These 18 T cell receptor beta chains share one sample of origin, sequenced in a study of blood T cell repertoires in COVID-19. The method was immunoSEQ multiplex PCR; TCRdb's version includes in-frame clones alone and lacks a portion of them. The repertoire holds more than 150,000 clones, with about 85% as singletons. Sequences were obtained from PBMCs or T cells enriched from blood (not recorded which). Source of these receptors: a woman aged 25 to 39 who had recovered from COVID-19.

The chain recombines TRBV24-1 with TRBJ1-5; 7 nucleotides align to TRBD1. With V trimmed by 9 bases and J by 3 bases, 4 bases remained unmatched. The CDR3 runs to 13 residues. CDR1 KGHDR and CDR2 SFDVKD come from the germline V gene. CDR3 nucleotides: TGTGCCACCTCAGGGACAGACAATCAGCCCCAGCATTTT. Amino acids: CATSGTDNQPQHF.

The chain employs TRBV4-2 and TRBJ1-1; 7 bases match TRBD1. Germline values: CDR1 LGHNA, CDR2 YNFKEQ. Losses at the gene ends were 4 bases for V and 3 bases for J; bases not matched to a gene: 8. CDR3 length: 15 amino acids. CDR3 bases: TGTGCCAGCAGCCGTTCGGACAGGACGGACACTGAAGCTTTCTTT. Amino acids: CASSRSDRTDTEAFF.

The chain combines TRBV4-2 with TRBJ1-5; D possibly corresponds to TRBD1 (6 bases). CDR3 length: 15 residues. Deletions cut 8 bases from V and 1 base from J, with 15 bases between. The V gene's germline CDR1 is LGHNA and CDR2 YNFKEQ. The DNA for the CDR3 is TGTGCCAGCTCCTACGATAGGGGGAGCAATCAGCCCCAGCATTTT. It encodes CASSYDRGSNQPQHF.

The gene calls are TRBV7-2 and TRBJ2-5; TRBD2 aligns across 9 bases. The trim removed 10 bases at V and 7 bases at J, leaving 10 bases unmatched. The germline CDR1 and CDR2 sequences are SGHTA and FQGNSA. The CDR3 contains 13 residues. This CDR3 reads CATGLAGRRTQYF. Here the CDR3 DNA reads TGTGCCACCGGCCTAGCGGGGCGACGGACCCAGTACTTC.

As concerns this clone: At the DNA level, this CDR3 is encoded by other sequences in the same sample as well. This chain joins TRBV24-1 and TRBJ2-1; TRBD1 agrees at 9 bases. This CDR3 has 15 amino acids. Germline V lookup: CDR1 KGHDR, CDR2 SFDVKD. J lost 7 bases, V lost 4 bases, and 7 bases had no gene match. The CDR3 spells CATSDPGQGGNEQFF. Written as DNA, the CDR3 is TGTGCCACCAGTGACCCGGGACAGGGAGGGAATGAGCAGTTCTTC.

This clone was seen a few times. The rearrangement links TRBV2 to TRBJ1-2; D gene unclear. Germline assignment: CDR1 SNHLY and CDR2 FYNNEI. This CDR3 is 13 amino acids long. V lost 7 bases to trimming and J lost 4 bases, with 13 bases between them. The CDR3 DNA reads as TGTGCCAGCACCACTAGCCCGGTCTATGGCTACACCTTC. It codes for CASTTSPVYGYTF.

The chain joins TRBV9 to TRBJ2-1, with 10 positions matching TRBD2. Trimming took 0 bases from V and 6 from J; bases not matched to a gene: 6. The CDR3 spans 16 residues. Germline assignment: CDR1 SGDLS and CDR2 YYNGEE. The CDR3 nucleotides are TGTGCCAGCAGCGTAGAGGGAGCGGGAGGGCCCAATGAGCAGTTCTTC. This translates into CASSVEGAGGPNEQFF.

With regard to this clone: The junction shows a germline mismatch at one end, possibly a read error. The chain couples TRBV2 to TRBJ2-1; 11 nucleotides match TRBD2. This CDR3 is built from 17 residues. CDR1 is SNHLY and CDR2 is FYNNEI in the germline V gene. The CDR3 sequence is CASTEGGLAVSYNEQFF. CDR3 DNA sequence: TGTGCCAGCACTGAAGGGGGACTAGCGGTTTCCTACAATGAGCAGTTCTTC.

The V gene is TRBV5-5, the J gene TRBJ1-3, with TRBD1 as a possible D gene (5 bases). V was shortened by 1 base and J by 3 bases, with 11 bases between the two germline ends. The CDR3 contains 15 residues. The germline V gene has CDR1 SGHKS and CDR2 YYEKEE (reference sequence). The CDR3 DNA is TGTGCCAGCAGCTTGTTGGCAGGGTTTGGAAACACCATATATTTT. This sequence encodes CASSLLAGFGNTIYF.

The genes are TRBV18 and TRBJ2-7; 10 positions match TRBD1. This CDR3 has 16 residues. J was trimmed by 3 bases and V by 4 bases; bases with no gene match: 9. Germline CDR1 and CDR2: KGHSH and LQKENI. CDR3 DNA sequence: TGTGCCAGCTCACGTAGACAGGGGGCGAGTAGCTACGAGCAGTACTTC. Its translation: CASSRRQGASSYEQYF. Full variable domain (remainder filled in from reference TRBV18 and TRBJ2-7): NAGVMQNPRHLVRRRGQEARLRCSPMKGHSHVYWYRQLPEEGLKFMVYLQKENIIDESGMPKERFSAEFPKEGPSILRIQQVVRGDSAAYFCASSRRQGASSYEQYFGPGTRLTVT.

The CDR3 nucleotides are TGTGCCAGCAGCTTACTTATATCTCGGGGCGAGCAGTACTTC. This sequence encodes CASSLLISRGEQYF. This chain uses TRBV7-2 with TRBJ2-7; D may be TRBD2 (5 bases). The CDR3 extends over 14 amino acids. CDR1 is SGHTA, CDR2 FQGNSA, per germline. The V end lost 2 bases, the J end lost 6 bases, and 14 bases lay between the germline ends.

V gene TRBV19 combines with J gene TRBJ1-1, with a tentative D call TRBD1 (5 bases). V lost 2 bases and J lost 1, with 11 bases in between. The germline CDR1 and CDR2 sequences are LNHDA and SQIVND (reference sequence). The CDR3 runs to 15 residues. CDR3 sequence (DNA): TGTGCCAGTAGTATACGACAGCAACCGAACACTGAAGCTTTCTTT. As protein: CASSIRQQPNTEAFF.

This chain links TRBV7-9 with TRBJ1-6; D remains unclear. CDR3 length: 15 amino acids. Trimming shortened V by 1 base and J by 7 bases, and 11 bases separated the two germline ends. CDR1 is SEHNR and CDR2 is FQNEAQ in the germline V gene (reference sequence). The CDR3 nucleotides are TGTGCCAGCAGCTTAGTGGCAGGCGTGAATTCACCCCTCCACTTT. The encoded protein is CASSLVAGVNSPLHF.

This clone was observed a handful of times. Other nucleotide sequences in the sample specify the same CDR3. The CDR3 DNA sequence: TGCGCCAGCAGCCTAGAACAGGGGGCGGTTTATGGCTACACCTTC. Amino acids: CASSLEQGAVYGYTF. The chain has TRBV5-1 and TRBJ1-2, with TRBD1 identical over 9 bases. The CDR3 contains 15 residues. Germline CDR1 and CDR2: SGHRS and YFSETQ. J lost 5 bases, V lost 4 bases, and 9 bases had no gene match.

The chain carries TRBV6-5 and TRBJ2-3; a possible D gene is TRBD1 (5 bases). The CDR3 is 14 residues long. V lost 6 bases and J 0 bases, leaving 10 bases between the germline ends. Germline V gives CDR1 MNHEY, CDR2 SVGAGI. CDR3 loop: CASSRRQSTDTQYF. CDR3 coding DNA: TGTGCCAGCAGCCGCAGACAGAGCACAGATACGCAGTATTTT.

The chain combines TRBV15 with TRBJ1-3, with 9 nucleotides matching TRBD1. Germline V gives CDR1 LNHNV, CDR2 YYDKDF (reference sequence). V lost 2 bases and J lost 4; bases outside the gene matches: 9. The CDR3 spans 17 residues. CDR3 sequence reads: CATSRLGTGLEGNTIYF. The CDR3 DNA reads as TGTGCCACCAGCAGACTCGGGACAGGGCTGGAAGGAAACACCATATATTTT.

The rearrangement links TRBV30 to TRBJ1-6; no clear D gene. This CDR3 has 13 residues. Per germline, CDR1 GTSNPN and CDR2 SVGIG (reference sequence). V lost 2 bases and J lost 4, with 6 bases in between. The CDR3 reads CAWSQIYNSPLHF. The CDR3 DNA sequence: TGTGCCTGGAGTCAGATTTATAATTCACCCCTCCACTTT.

The J gene is TRBJ1-2, the V gene TRBV6-4, with 8 bases identical to TRBD1. The CDR3 runs to 15 residues. CDR1 and CDR2 from the germline V gene are MRHNA and SNTAGT. Trimming cost V 0 bases and J 6 bases; bases outside gene matches: 6. The CDR3 reads CASSDSVQGANGYTF. CDR3 in DNA: TGTGCCAGCAGTGACTCTGTCCAGGGGGCGAATGGCTACACCTTC.